Below, 17 T cell receptor beta chains from the same sample are listed, as sequenced in a study of CD8 T cells in ankylosing spondylitis. TCRdb re-derived calls from the 5' RACE reads in MiXCR, one entry per CDR3 protein. The sample contains approximately 350,000 distinct CDR3 sequences, roughly 14% of which appear only once. Sequenced sample: blood, either unsorted or a sorted T cell fraction (not recorded which). The receptors stem from a male donor with ankylosing spondylitis or in good health (not recorded which).

This chain links TRBV7-9 with TRBJ2-2; D may match TRBD1 or TRBD2 (5 bases each). V gave up 6 bases and J gave up 1 base, with 9 bases separating them. CDR1 and CDR2 from the germline V gene are SEHNR and FQNEAQ (reference sequence). CDR3 length: 14 residues. CDR3 sequence: CASRGRVNTGELFF. The DNA for the CDR3 is TGTGCCAGCAGGGGGCGGGTGAACACCGGGGAGCTGTTTTTT.

The CDR3 DNA reads TGTGCCAGCAGCCCCACCGGGGCTAGCGGGAACTACGAGCAGTACTTC. It is translated as CASSPTGASGNYEQYF. The chain is built from TRBV11-3 and TRBJ2-7; TRBD2 matches at 9 bases. The length of the CDR3 is 16 residues. Germline V gene lookup returns CDR1 SGHNT and CDR2 YENEEA. V trimming: 5 bases; J trimming: 3 bases; junction bases outside the gene matches: 11.

The chain employs TRBV9 and TRBJ2-7; 11 bases are shared with TRBD1. Germline V gives CDR1 SGDLS, CDR2 YYNGEE. V trimming: 2 bases; J trimming: 4 bases; junction bases outside the gene matches: 5. The CDR3 spans 15 residues. CDR3 in amino acids: CASSVQGTGGYEQYF. The CDR3 DNA sequence: TGTGCCAGCAGCGTCCAAGGGACAGGGGGTTACGAGCAGTACTTC.

This clonotype was detected once. This chain links TRBV20-1 with TRBJ1-3; D not certain. Germline CDR1 and CDR2: DFQATT and SNEGSKA (reference sequence). The CDR3 is 14 amino acids. Trimming shortened V by 0 bases and J by 1 base, and 7 bases separated the two germline ends. CDR3 sequence (DNA): TGCAGTGCTAGAGATTTGAGGTCTGGAAACACCATATATTTT. Amino acid sequence: CSARDLRSGNTIYF.

The chain links TRBV14 to TRBJ2-4, with D possibly called TRBD1 or TRBD2 (5 bases each). Germline assignment: CDR1 SGHDN and CDR2 FVKESK. Deletions cut 2 bases from V and 3 bases from J, with 14 bases between. The CDR3 length is 16 residues. The CDR3 loop reads CASSQQTGLGKNIQYF. CDR3 coding DNA: TGTGCCAGCAGCCAACAGACGGGGCTTGGCAAAAACATTCAGTACTTC.

This clonotype was seen more than once but under ten times. V is TRBV2 and J is TRBJ2-7; 8 bases align to TRBD2. Germline CDR1 is SNHLY and CDR2 is FYNNEI. V was clipped by 8 bases and J by 0 bases; unmatched bases: 12. The CDR3 length is 16 residues. CDR3 in amino acids: CASAPVGGRSSYEQYF. The CDR3 DNA reads as TGTGCCAGCGCTCCGGTTGGCGGGAGGTCCTCCTACGAGCAGTACTTC.

This clonotype was observed a few times. The chain employs TRBV7-9 and TRBJ2-5, with D tentatively TRBD1 (6 bases). CDR1 is SEHNR and CDR2 is FQNEAQ in the germline V gene (reference sequence). This CDR3 contains 13 residues. The germline V and J ends were trimmed by 6 bases and 3 bases, with 11 bases remaining between them. CDR3 coding DNA: TGTGCCAGCAGTTACGGACAGAAAGAGACCCAGTACTTC. Its protein is CASSYGQKETQYF.

The sample holds a few counts of this clonotype. V is TRBV6-5 and J is TRBJ2-7; D unclear. CDR1 MNHEY and CDR2 SVGAGI come from the germline V gene. The V and J ends lost 0 bases and 6 bases respectively, with 6 bases between them. This CDR3 has 12 residues. CDR3: CASSYSGFEQYF. The DNA of the CDR3 is TGTGCCAGCAGTTACTCCGGGTTCGAGCAGTACTTC.

This sequence joins TRBV20-1 and TRBJ1-5; D call uncertain. The CDR3 covers 14 residues. Deletions cut 0 bases from V and 0 bases from J, with 6 bases between. Per germline, CDR1 DFQATT and CDR2 SNEGSKA (reference sequence). Written as DNA, the CDR3 is TGCAGTGCTAGAGAGGTTCATAGCAATCAGCCCCAGCATTTT. Protein sequence: CSAREVHSNQPQHF.

V and J are TRBV10-3 and TRBJ2-5; D call uncertain. Germline assignment: CDR1 ENHRY and CDR2 SYGVKD. Trimming left V 0 bases short and J 2 bases short, with 4 bases between. CDR3 size: 13 residues. CDR3 amino acids: CAISESFQETQYF. CDR3 DNA: TGTGCCATCAGTGAGTCCTTTCAAGAGACCCAGTACTTC.

This sequence joins TRBV11-2 and TRBJ1-5; D may be TRBD1 (5 bases). CDR1 and CDR2 (germline): SGHAT, FQNNGV. Trimming took 1 base from V and 1 from J, leaving 11 bases between them. The CDR3 extends over 16 amino acids. As DNA, the CDR3 is TGTGCCAGCAGCTTAGGTTTGGGGCCCAGCAATCAGCCCCAGCATTTT. Translated, it gives CASSLGLGPSNQPQHF.

In this sample, this clonotype turned up a few times. The chain combines TRBV7-9 with TRBJ2-2; TRBD1 is a possible D gene (5 bases). Germline loops: CDR1 SEHNR, CDR2 FQNEAQ (reference sequence). The V end lost 0 bases, the J end lost 5 bases, and 16 bases lay between the germline ends. This CDR3 region has 17 residues. The chain's CDR3 is CASSLAYRTAETGELFF. DNA of the CDR3: TGTGCCAGCAGCTTAGCTTACAGGACGGCGGAAACCGGGGAGCTGTTTTTT.

The chain is built from TRBV6-1 and TRBJ1-2, with D uncertain. The V gene's germline CDR1 is MNHNS and CDR2 SASEGT. The CDR3 length is 14 residues. V was shortened by 6 bases and J by 0 bases, with 11 bases between the two germline ends. The CDR3 loop reads CASSRTATNYGYTF. The CDR3 DNA reads as TGTGCCAGCAGCCGGACGGCTACTAACTATGGCTACACCTTC.

This clonotype was counted many times. This chain links TRBV7-8 with TRBJ1-6; maybe TRBD1 (5 bases). V was pared by 1 base and J by 0 bases, with 16 bases between. There are 19 residues in the CDR3. Germline V gives CDR1 SGHVS, CDR2 FQNEAQ. CDR3 protein: CASSLVTGGASSYNSPLHF. In DNA form, the CDR3 reads TGTGCCAGCAGCTTAGTAACAGGTGGAGCGAGCTCCTATAATTCACCCCTCCACTTT. Full variable domain (outside the CDR3, taken from reference TRBV7-8 and TRBJ1-6): GAGVSQSPRYKVAKRGQDVALRCDPISGHVSLFWYQQALGQGPEFLTYFQNEAQLDKSGLPSDRFFAERPEGSVSTLKIQRTQQEDSAVYLCASSLVTGGASSYNSPLHFGNGTRLTVT.

This chain joins TRBV20-1 and TRBJ2-2, with TRBD2 identical over 8 bases. The ends lost 0 bases at V and 7 bases at J; junction bases unmatched: 10. Per germline, CDR1 DFQATT and CDR2 SNEGSKA (reference sequence). This CDR3 is built from 16 residues. The CDR3 DNA reads TGCAGTGCTAGAGACCCCAGCGGGAGAACCGGCGGGGAGCTGTTTTTT. Translated: CSARDPSGRTGGELFF.

This chain connects TRBV4-1 to TRBJ1-5, with no clear D. Trimming left V 1 base short and J 4 bases short, with 11 bases between. The CDR3 has 15 residues. CDR1 is MGHRA and CDR2 is YSYEKL in the germline V gene. The CDR3 bases are TGCGCCAGCAGCCAAGCTATGGGGAGGAATCAGCCCCAGCATTTT. This translates into CASSQAMGRNQPQHF.

This clonotype was seen a few times. This CDR3 is CASSYSAQRRETQYF. The DNA of the CDR3 is TGTGCCAGCAGTTACTCCGCGCAGAGGAGAGAGACCCAGTACTTC. The chain has TRBV6-5 and TRBJ2-5; no firm D call. The V end lost 0 bases, the J end lost 4 bases, and 12 bases lay between the germline ends. CDR3 length: 15 residues. The germline V gene encodes CDR1 MNHEY and CDR2 SVGAGI.